What follows are 8 T cell receptor beta chains derived from one specimen sequenced in a study of shared clonotypes between healthy human individuals (TCRdb year 2020). CD8 naive samples consisted of CD45RO-negative cells that were positively selected for CCR7, yielding a CD45RA+CCR7+ population without TemRA cells. Library method: the immunoSEQ multiplex PCR assay. TCRdb took over this immuneACCESS table, retaining in-frame rearrangements with V and J assigned. Such tables are incomplete; in checked studies, under half of the missing clones stem from an unresolved V gene, and the remainder is unexplained. For this sample the table gives millions of clones, of which around 96% were detected only once. The top ten clones comprise 0.85% to 1.3% of the sample. Sequencing was carried out using naive CD8+ T cells sorted from blood. The cell subset or site label, as the study defines it: CD45RA+CCR7+. The receptors here all came from a man between 18 and 29 years old in good health.

The chain combines TRBV5-4 with TRBJ2-1, with 9 bases lining up with TRBD2. The germline CDR1 and CDR2 sequences are SGHNT and YYREEE (reference sequence). The CDR3 is made up of 15 amino acids. With 0 bases clipped from V and 2 bases from J, the junction kept 0 bases outside the gene matches. The CDR3 nucleotides are TGTGCCAGCAGCTTGGGACTAGCGGCCTACAATGAGCAGTTCTTC. As protein: CASSLGLAAYNEQFF.

The rearrangement joins TRBV6-1 to TRBJ2-2; TRBD1 might be the D (6 bases). The CDR3 totals 13 residues. Germline V gene sequence: CDR1 MNHNS, CDR2 SASEGT. The V end was cut by 11 bases, the J end by 1 base, with 11 bases between. The CDR3 coding sequence is TGTGCCGCCTGGGGGCAGAACACCGGGGAGCTGTTTTTT. It specifies CAAWGQNTGELFF.

V usage is TRBV9 and J usage is TRBJ1-3; D remains ambiguous. The V gene lost 3 bases and the J gene lost 6 bases, with 19 bases spanning the gap. CDR3 length: 16 amino acids. Germline V gene data show CDR1 as SGDLS and CDR2 as YYNGEE. The CDR3 spells CASSGRTGSAENTIYF. CDR3 DNA sequence: TGTGCCAGCAGCGGCCGGACGGGATCGGCGGAAAACACCATATATTTT. Based on the CDR3 plus reference TRBV9 and TRBJ1-3, the full variable domain is DSGVTQTPKHLITATGQRVTLRCSPRSGDLSVYWYQQSLDQGLQFLIQYYNGEERAKGNILERFSAQQFPDLHSELNLSSLELGDSALYFCASSGRTGSAENTIYFGEGSWLTVV.

This chain uses TRBV7-9 with TRBJ1-1; no definite D call. The length of the CDR3 is 14 residues. Trimming stripped 5 bases from V and 1 base from J, with 11 bases between. The germline gives CDR1 SEHNR, CDR2 FQNEAQ (reference sequence). This CDR3 reads CASSPLGANTEAFF. DNA for the CDR3: TGTGCCAGCAGCCCTCTGGGAGCGAACACTGAAGCTTTCTTT.

Note on this clone: Different DNA sequences within this sample yield the same CDR3. V gene TRBV2 combines with J gene TRBJ1-1; D remains ambiguous. In germline, CDR1 is SNHLY, CDR2 FYNNEI. This CDR3 is built from 12 residues. Trimming took 5 bases from V and 2 from J, leaving 6 bases between them. The CDR3 sequence: CASSSGNTEAFF. The CDR3 nucleotides are TGTGCCAGCAGTTCGGGAAACACTGAAGCTTTCTTT.

As regards this clone: Other DNA sequences in this specimen translate into the identical CDR3. The rearrangement uses TRBV9 and TRBJ1-6; D not resolved. The V end was cut by 0 bases, the J end by 8 bases, with 9 bases between. This CDR3 contains 14 residues. Germline values: CDR1 SGDLS, CDR2 YYNGEE. Written as DNA, the CDR3 is TGTGCCAGCAGCGTAGGAGGTGGTTATTCACCCCTCCACTTT. As protein: CASSVGGGYSPLHF.

V and J are TRBV28 and TRBJ2-1, with D maybe TRBD1 (6 bases). The length of the CDR3 is 15 residues. CDR1 and CDR2 from the germline V gene are MDHEN and SYDVKM. V was shortened by 1 base and J by 2 bases, with 9 bases between the two germline ends. The CDR3: CASSLLQGPYNEQFF. The CDR3 DNA is TGTGCCAGCAGTTTATTACAGGGCCCCTACAATGAGCAGTTCTTC.

This clone was found a few times. The chain couples TRBV6-5 to TRBJ1-2; a possible D gene is TRBD1 (6 bases). Germline CDR1 MNHEY, CDR2 SVGAGI. Trimming cost V 2 bases and J 8 bases, with 18 bases left between them. The CDR3 contains 15 residues. This CDR3 reads CASSYRGGGPEGYTF. The CDR3 DNA is TGTGCCAGCAGTTACCGCGGTGGGGGGCCTGAAGGCTACACCTTC.